A selection of T cell receptor beta chains follows, all from one sample in a study of blood T cell repertoires in COVID-19. Assay used: immunoSEQ multiplex PCR; TCRdb lists only in-frame clones, some missing. The sample lists about 27,000 clones, under 90% occurring once. Sample: peripheral blood. The receptors here all came from a woman aged 80 or over with acute or convalescent COVID-19. Each CDR3 is given with its conserved first and last residue. D genes are given only for firm matches. Clone size appears in some rows only: once, few, many, or a class for an expanded clone.

TRBJ2-3 TRBV30 TRBD1 . TGTGCCTGGAGTGCCTCCAGGGGGAAGGCAGATACGCAGTATTTT CAWSASRGKADTQYF
TRBJ2-5 TRBV30 . . TGTGCCTGGAGTGTAAATGTTCCCGGGAACCAGTACTTC CAWSVNVPGNQYF
TRBJ1-6 TRBV11-2 . . TGTGCCAGCAGCTTAGTTGGCACCACCAGCCTCCACTTT CASSLVGTTSLHF
TRBJ1-1 TRBV2 . . TGTGCCAGCAGTCTAGGGGGGGTATTGACTGAAGCTTTCTTT CASSLGGVLTEAFF
TRBJ2-7 TRBV24-1 TRBD1 few TGTGCCACCAGTGGCCATCCGGGACAGGGGGCGAGAGAGCAGTACTTC CATSGHPGQGAREQYF
TRBJ2-4 TRBV6-2/TRBV6-3 . . TGTGCCAGCAGTGCAACAGGGACTATAGCCAAAAACATTCAGTACTTC CASSATGTIAKNIQYF
TRBJ1-1 TRBV7-9 . once TGTGCCAGCAGCGCAGAGGCCTACACTGAAGCTTTCTTT CASSAEAYTEAFF
TRBJ2-1 TRBV7-2 TRBD1 . TGTGCCAGCAGCTCCCGGGACAGCAACTCCTACAATGAGCAGTTCTTC CASSSRDSNSYNEQFF
TRBJ1-5 TRBV25-1 . . TGTGCCAGCAGTGAACGGGGGAGCAATCAGCCCCAGCATTTT CASSERGSNQPQHF
TRBJ1-1 TRBV28 . . TGTGCCAGCAGTTTTAGGGGGGGGCAGGTTAACACTGAAGCTTTCTTT CASSFRGGQVNTEAFF
TRBJ1-3 TRBV28 . few TGTGCCAGCAGTTCGTTGGACGGACTTGGAAACACCATATATTTT CASSSLDGLGNTIYF
TRBJ1-4 TRBV7-9 . . TGTGCCAGCAGCTTAGCCGGCAGGGGTGGTGAAAAACTGTTTTTT CASSLAGRGGEKLFF
TRBJ2-5 TRBV19 TRBD1 . TGTGCCAGTAGCCCAACCCGGGACAGTACCGAAAAGGAGACCCAGTACTTC CASSPTRDSTEKETQYF
TRBJ2-3 TRBV5-1 . . TGCGCCAGCAGCTCCGGGTGGCACACAGATACGCAGTATTTT CASSSGWHTDTQYF
TRBJ2-1 TRBV7-8 . . TGTGCCAGCAGCCACTGGTTTGACAATGAGCAGTTCTTC CASSHWFDNEQFF
TRBJ1-2 TRBV20-1 . . TGCAGTGCTAGTACCCGAGGCCCACCAGGCTACACCTTC CSASTRGPPGYTF
TRBJ1-4 TRBV2 . . TGTGCCAGCATTGATTTGACAGCCGGAAGTAGACTGTTTTTT CASIDLTAGSRLFF
TRBJ2-7 TRBV2 TRBD1 . TGTGCCAGCAGTGAAGAGGCAGGGGGCTCTAACGAGCAGTACTTC CASSEEAGGSNEQYF
TRBJ1-1 TRBV25-1 . . TGTGCCAGCAGTGAATATCGGGGACAAAACACTGAAGCTTTCTTT CASSEYRGQNTEAFF
TRBJ2-7 TRBV28 TRBD1 . TGTGCCAGCATCCTGGACAGGGCTGTCCCCTACGAGCAGTACTTC CASILDRAVPYEQYF
TRBJ1-6 TRBV18 TRBD1 once TGTGCCAGCTCTCCAGACAGGGTGAATTCACCCCTCCACTTT CASSPDRVNSPLHF
TRBJ2-7 TRBV7-8 TRBD2 . TGTGCCAGCAGCTTAGTATTGCCTAGCGGGAGGGCCCGCCTAGGCGAGCAGTACTTC CASSLVLPSGRARLGEQYF
TRBJ1-3 TRBV12-3/TRBV12-4 . . TGTGCCAGCAGTTTTCAATCTGGAAACACCATATATTTT CASSFQSGNTIYF
TRBJ2-4 TRBV6-5 . . TGTGCCAGCAGTTACTGGGGCCAGGGCGAAAACATTCAGTACTTC CASSYWGQGENIQYF
TRBJ2-7 TRBV5-1 TRBD1 . TGCGCCAGCAGGCGGGTGGGACAGGGTTCCTACGAGCAGTACTTC CASRRVGQGSYEQYF
TRBJ2-3 TRBV2 . . TGTGCCAGCAATAGAGACTTCACAGATACGCAGTATTTT CASNRDFTDTQYF
TRBJ1-1 TRBV6-2/TRBV6-3 . many TGTGCCAGCAGCAACAGGGTTGGGTGGACTGAAGCTTTCTTT CASSNRVGWTEAFF
TRBJ1-4 TRBV28 TRBD1 . TGTGCCAGCAGTTTACGTCAAGGGGGCCTAAATGAAAAACTGTTTTTT CASSLRQGGLNEKLFF
TRBJ2-5 TRBV14 TRBD2 . TGTGCCAGCAGCCAGGGACTAAGAAGGGAGACCCAGTACTTC CASSQGLRRETQYF
TRBJ2-2 TRBV5-1 . . TGCGCCAGCAGCTTCGGTGACACCGGGGAGCTGTTTTTT CASSFGDTGELFF
TRBJ2-1 TRBV11-2 TRBD1 . TGTGCCAGCAGCGGCGGGACAGGGAGGAACAATGAGCAGTTCTTC CASSGGTGRNNEQFF
TRBJ1-4 TRBV7-9 TRBD1 . TGTGCCAGCAGCTTAGCGGGGACAGGGAAGAATGAAAAACTGTTTTTT CASSLAGTGKNEKLFF
TRBJ1-5 TRBV18 . . TGTGCCAGCTCATCTTCAGGCAATCAGCCCCAGCATTTT CASSSSGNQPQHF
TRBJ1-2 TRBV28 TRBD1 . TGTGCCAGCAGTCAGACAGGGGCGATCTATGGCTACACCTTC CASSQTGAIYGYTF
TRBJ2-2 TRBV27 . few TGTGCCAGCAGTTTAAGAGAAAACACCGGGGAGCTGTTTTTT CASSLRENTGELFF
TRBJ2-7 TRBV6-5 TRBD1 few TGTGCCAGCAGGCCGGGACAGGGTGACTACGAGCAGTACTTC CASRPGQGDYEQYF
TRBJ1-2 TRBV6-2/TRBV6-3 . . TGTGCCAGCAGTCACGGTGGGACACAAGCTAACTATGGCTACACCTTC CASSHGGTQANYGYTF
TRBJ2-1 TRBV5-1 TRBD1 . TGCGCCAGCAGCCAGGGGGCTGTGAATGAGCAGTTCTTC CASSQGAVNEQFF
TRBJ2-2 TRBV10-3 TRBD2 . TGTGCCATCAAGAGTAGCGGGGACACCGGGGAGCTGTTTTTT CAIKSSGDTGELFF
TRBJ2-2 TRBV7-9 . few TGTGCCAGCAGCCCGCCGGGACAAGGGAACACCGGGGAGCTGTTTTTT CASSPPGQGNTGELFF
TRBJ1-2 TRBV20-1 . . TGCAGTGCTTACAGGGACTATGGCTACACCTTC CSAYRDYGYTF
TRBJ2-2 TRBV7-9 TRBD1 . TGTGCCAGCAGCGGGACAGGGCCCAGGTCCTCCACCGGGGAGCTGTTTTTT CASSGTGPRSSTGELFF
TRBJ2-1 TRBV29-1 TRBD2 . TGCAGCGTGGGACTAGCGGGAGGGTCCTACAATGAGCAGTTCTTC CSVGLAGGSYNEQFF
TRBJ2-7 TRBV3-1/TRBV3-2 TRBD2 medium-sized TGTGCCAGCAGCCCCCTTACTAGCGGGAGTGCTTACGAGCAGTACTTC CASSPLTSGSAYEQYF
TRBJ2-2 TRBV6-2/TRBV6-3 . . TGTGCCAGCAGTCAGTACACCGGGGAGCTGTTTTTT CASSQYTGELFF
TRBJ1-2 TRBV2 . . TGTGCCAGCAGACCCAACAGCGCAGGGGCCGGTGGCTACACCTTC CASRPNSAGAGGYTF
TRBJ2-1 TRBV20-1 TRBD2 . TGCAGTGCTAGTTATAGCGGGGGTTACAATGAGCAGTTCTTC CSASYSGGYNEQFF
TRBJ2-7 TRBV5-1 . . TGCGCCAGCAGCGGGAGTCAGGGGAGCGAGCAGTACTTC CASSGSQGSEQYF
TRBJ1-5 TRBV7-2 TRBD1 . TGTGCCAGCAGCCTACGACAGGGGGAGAATCAGCCCCAGCATTTT CASSLRQGENQPQHF
TRBJ2-7 TRBV3-1/TRBV3-2 . few TGTGCCAGCAGCCACCCACAGGGCTCCGAGCAGTACTTC CASSHPQGSEQYF
TRBJ1-5 TRBV5-6 . . TGTGCCAGCAGCATCGGGACAAGGACCCAGCCCCAGCATTTT CASSIGTRTQPQHF
TRBJ2-7 TRBV6-5 TRBD1 . TGTGCCAGCAGTTCCCAGGGGGCTGCCTACGAGCAGTACTTC CASSSQGAAYEQYF
TRBJ2-6 TRBV4-1 . . TGCGCCAGCAGCCGATTGGGGCCCTCGGCTGGGGCCAACGTCCTGACTTTC CASSRLGPSAGANVLTF
TRBJ1-1 TRBV5-1 . . TGCGCCAGCAGCTTGTATACCTCGGGGGGCACTGAAGCTTTCTTT CASSLYTSGGTEAFF
TRBJ2-7 TRBV2 . . TGTGCCAGCAATTTGGCAGGGCTGTACGAGCAGTACTTC CASNLAGLYEQYF
TRBJ1-1 TRBV2 TRBD1 . TGTGCCAGCAGGCCCCGGGACAGGGGTGAAGCTTTCTTT CASRPRDRGEAFF
TRBJ2-4 TRBV12-2 . . TGTGCAAGTCGCGATGGACTAGCGACCCGCATAGCCAAAAACATTCAGTACTTC CASRDGLATRIAKNIQYF